Listed below are T cell receptor beta chains from one sample, sequenced in a study of OX40 agonist ivuxolimab in advanced cancers. The method was immunoSEQ multiplex PCR; TCRdb's version includes in-frame clones alone and lacks a portion of them. This sample carries tens of thousands of clones, about 86% of them seen once, and the ten largest clones take roughly 6%. The sequencing used CD4+ or CD8+ T cells sorted from blood, collected in a trial of the OX40 agonist ivuxolimab. The receptors were gathered from an adult with an advanced solid tumor such as melanoma, head and neck, liver or kidney cancer. The CDR3 runs from the conserved cysteine through the conserved F or W. Each record gives: D gene, V gene, clone size, J gene, CDR3 DNA, CDR3 protein. The D gene is left open where the match is weak. Expanded clones are given a class, and other clones once, few, many or no size at all.

>NA|TRBV6-6|NA|TRBJ1-1
TGTGCCAGCAGTTACCCGGAGTACCTGAACACTGAAGCTTTCTTT
CASSYPEYLNTEAFF
>TRBD2|TRBV2|NA|TRBJ2-1
TGTGCCAGCAGTGAATTGGGGCGGGAGGGCCGGCTGACGAATGAGCAGTTCTTC
CASSELGREGRLTNEQFF
>NA|TRBV27|once|TRBJ1-2
TGTGCCAGCAGTTTATACAGGTCCGCTAACTATGGCTACACCTTC
CASSLYRSANYGYTF
>NA|TRBV10-1|NA|TRBJ2-5
TGCGCCAGCAGTACCCGGGTAGGGGGTCCGGAGACCCAGTACTTC
CASSTRVGGPETQYF
>TRBD1|TRBV7-8|NA|TRBJ1-2
TGTGCCAGCAGCTTAGTGGGCAGGGGGAGTATCTATGGCTACACCTTC
CASSLVGRGSIYGYTF
>NA|TRBV6-6|NA|TRBJ1-1
TGTGCCAGCAGTTACGGGGGGGGTCTGAACACTGAAGCTTTCTTT
CASSYGGGLNTEAFF
>NA|TRBV6-5|NA|TRBJ2-3
TGTGCCAGCAGTTACTCAAGGGGGGGGAAAGATACGCAGTATTTT
CASSYSRGGKDTQYF
>NA|TRBV4-1|NA|TRBJ2-7
TGCGCCAGCAGCCAAGAAGGAAGGGCGGGGTCCTACGAGCAGTACTTC
CASSQEGRAGSYEQYF
>TRBD2|TRBV5-5|NA|TRBJ2-1
TGTGCCAGCAGCCGAAGACTAGCAGGAGGTGAGCAGTTCTTC
CASSRRLAGGEQFF
>NA|TRBV9|NA|TRBJ2-3
TGTGCCAGCAGCGTAGTGGAGGGGCCCCCAGATACGCAGTATTTT
CASSVVEGPPDTQYF
>NA|TRBV4-1|NA|TRBJ1-2
TGCGCCAGCAGCCAAGGGAAGGACGCCTATGGCTACACCTTC
CASSQGKDAYGYTF
>NA|TRBV6-5|NA|TRBJ1-3
TGTGCCAGCAGTCGGGAGGAAGGAAACACCATATATTTT
CASSREEGNTIYF
>TRBD2|TRBV2|NA|TRBJ2-5
TGTGCCAGCAGCCCCGGGACTAGCCCGCGAGGGGAGACCCAGTACTTC
CASSPGTSPRGETQYF
>NA|TRBV7-2|NA|TRBJ1-5
TGTGCCAGCAGCTTCGGCACTTTTAGCAATCAGCCCCAGCATTTT
CASSFGTFSNQPQHF
>NA|TRBV21-1|NA|TRBJ2-7
TGTGCCAGCAGCCCCAGGGAAGGGGGAGCCTACGAGCAGTACTTC
CASSPREGGAYEQYF
>NA|TRBV19|NA|TRBJ2-6
TGTGCCACTCGGAGCTCTGGGGCCAACGTCCTGACTTTC
CATRSSGANVLTF
>NA|TRBV6-6|NA|TRBJ2-7
TGTGCCAGCAACCCGACCAGGACCTACGAGCAGTACTTT
CASNPTRTYEQYF
>NA|TRBV6-5|few|TRBJ1-2
TGTGCCAGCACCCCAATGGCAAGCGCTTATGGCTACACCTTC
CASTPMASAYGYTF
>NA|TRBV10-1|NA|TRBJ1-2
TGCGCCGGGGGACTGGATGGCTACACCTTC
CAGGLDGYTF
>TRBD1|TRBV7-2|NA|TRBJ2-2
TGTGCCAGCAGCCCAGGGGGGAACACCGGGGAGCTGTTTTTT
CASSPGGNTGELFF
>NA|TRBV11-2|NA|TRBJ2-3
TGTGCCAGCAGCCCCGAGGGCTCAGATACGCAGTATTTT
CASSPEGSDTQYF
>TRBD2|TRBV6-1|NA|TRBJ2-1
TGTGCCAGCAGTCTAGCGGGGGGTTACAATGAGCAGTTCTTC
CASSLAGGYNEQFF
>NA|TRBV12-5|few|TRBJ1-6
TGTGCTAGTGGTTTAGGCCTTGCAAGGGATTCACCCCTCCACTTT
CASGLGLARDSPLHF
>NA|TRBV5-5|NA|TRBJ2-2
TGTGCCAGCAGTCAAATAAGCACCGGGGAGCTGTTTTTT
CASSQISTGELFF
>NA|TRBV5-1|NA|TRBJ1-1
TGCGCCAGCAGCTTGTTGAGACCGTCGGGCACTGAAGCTTTCTTT
CASSLLRPSGTEAFF
>TRBD1|TRBV11-2|NA|TRBJ2-7
TGTGCCAGCAGCTTAACGGGGACAGGTCCCTACGAGCAGTACTTC
CASSLTGTGPYEQYF
>TRBD1|TRBV9|once|TRBJ2-1
TGTGCCAGCAGCGAGGGACAGGATCTTTTAGATAGTAATGAGCAGTTCTTC
CASSEGQDLLDSNEQFF
>NA|TRBV5-4|NA|TRBJ1-6
TGTGCCAGCAGCTTTTTTACAGGGTCACATTCACCCCTCCACTTT
CASSFFTGSHSPLHF
>NA|TRBV5-6|few|TRBJ2-7
TGTGCCAGCAGCTTAGACTCCTACTACGAGCAGTACTTC
CASSLDSYYEQYF
>NA|TRBV4-1|NA|TRBJ2-7
TGCGCCAGCAGCCAAGATCGAGCCTACGAGCAGTACTTC
CASSQDRAYEQYF
>NA|TRBV29-1|NA|TRBJ1-3
TGCAGCGTTGAAGTCCCATATGGGGGACTAGGACGTAGAAACACCATATATTTT
CSVEVPYGGLGRRNTIYF
>NA|TRBV5-8|NA|TRBJ2-5
TGTGCCAGCAGCTTGGTCGGGCTCTCCATGGGAGAGACCCAGTACTTC
CASSLVGLSMGETQYF
>TRBD1|TRBV10-3|NA|TRBJ2-1
TGTGCCACAGAGGGACAGAGCTCCTACAATGAGCAGTTCTTC
CATEGQSSYNEQFF
>TRBD2|TRBV6-6|NA|TRBJ2-2
TGTGCCAGCAGTTACTCGGGGCTAGCGGGGTCGTCTCTGTTTTTT
CASSYSGLAGSSLFF
>TRBD1|TRBV5-1|NA|TRBJ2-5
TGCGCCAGCAGCTTCCGGGACAGGAGAGAGACCCAGTACTTC
CASSFRDRRETQYF
>TRBD2|TRBV6-1|NA|TRBJ2-1
TGTGCCAGCAAACTAGCGGGGTACAATGAGCAGTTCTTC
CASKLAGYNEQFF
>TRBD1|TRBV7-9|NA|TRBJ1-1
TGTGCCAGCAGCTTAGCCCGGACAGGGGTTCGGCACACTGAAGCTTTCTTT
CASSLARTGVRHTEAFF
>NA|TRBV5-4|NA|TRBJ2-1
TGTGCCAGCAGCGGGGGGGGGCCATCTAATGAGCAGTTCTTC
CASSGGGPSNEQFF
>NA|TRBV5-5|NA|TRBJ1-5
TGTGCCAGCAGCTGGGACCTAATGGAGCCCCAGCATTTT
CASSWDLMEPQHF
>NA|TRBV6-4|NA|TRBJ2-1
TGTGCCAGCTCGAAGACGGGGGCGGGGGCCGCGATTGGGTACAATGAGCAGTTCTTC
CASSKTGAGAAIGYNEQFF
>TRBD1|TRBV4-1|NA|TRBJ1-1
TGCGCCAGCAGCCAAAGGACAGGAGGAGACACTGAAGCTTTCTTT
CASSQRTGGDTEAFF
>TRBD2|TRBV4-1|NA|TRBJ2-7
TGCGCCAGCAGCCAAGAGATGCTAGCGGGGATGTCCTACGAGCAGTACTTC
CASSQEMLAGMSYEQYF
>NA|TRBV7-2|NA|TRBJ1-4
TGTGCCAGCAGCTTAAGGGGCAGTGGCGAGGAAAAACTGTTTTTT
CASSLRGSGEEKLFF
>NA|TRBV19|NA|TRBJ2-3
TGTGCCAGTAGTATAAGGGGATCGGGGCCAGATACGCAGTATTTT
CASSIRGSGPDTQYF